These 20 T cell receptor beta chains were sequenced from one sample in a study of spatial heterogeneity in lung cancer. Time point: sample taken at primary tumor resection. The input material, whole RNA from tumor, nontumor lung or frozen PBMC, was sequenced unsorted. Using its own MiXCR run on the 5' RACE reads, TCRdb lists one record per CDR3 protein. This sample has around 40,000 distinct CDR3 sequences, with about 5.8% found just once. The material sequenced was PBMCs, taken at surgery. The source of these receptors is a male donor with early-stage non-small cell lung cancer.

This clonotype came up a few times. Here the CDR3 DNA reads TGCAGCGTTGCGCAGGGGGGCCGTGGCACCGGGGAGCTGTTTTTT. Translation gives CSVAQGGRGTGELFF. The V and J genes are TRBV29-1 and TRBJ2-2, with a possible D match to TRBD1 (7 bases). CDR3 length: 15 amino acids. The ends were cut back, 4 bases at V and 4 bases at J, with 16 bases in the middle. Germline lookup yields CDR1 SQVTM and CDR2 ANQGSEA.

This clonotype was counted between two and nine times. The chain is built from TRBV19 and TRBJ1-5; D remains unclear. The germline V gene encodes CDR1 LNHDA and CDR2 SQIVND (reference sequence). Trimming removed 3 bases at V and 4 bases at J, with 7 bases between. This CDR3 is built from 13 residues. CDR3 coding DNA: TGTGCCAGTAGTATGACCAGTAATCAGCCCCAGCATTTT. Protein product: CASSMTSNQPQHF.

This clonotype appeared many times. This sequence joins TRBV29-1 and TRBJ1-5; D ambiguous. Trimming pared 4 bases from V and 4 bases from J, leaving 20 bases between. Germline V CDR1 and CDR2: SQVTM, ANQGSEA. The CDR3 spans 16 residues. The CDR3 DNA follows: TGCAGCGTTGGTGGTGGAGAGCAAGGATCGAATCAGCCCCAGCATTTT. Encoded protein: CSVGGGEQGSNQPQHF. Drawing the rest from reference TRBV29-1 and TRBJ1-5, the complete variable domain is SAVISQKPSRDICQRGTSLTIQCQVDSQVTMMFWYRQQPGQSLTLIATANQGSEATYESGFVIDKFPISRPNLTFSTLTVSNMSPEDSSIYLCSVGGGEQGSNQPQHFGDGTRLSIL.

CDR3 bases: TGCGCCAGCAGCCCCGAGGGGTACAGGCCCTATGGCTACACCTTC. As protein: CASSPEGYRPYGYTF. The chain recombines TRBV5-1 with TRBJ1-2; the D gene is possibly TRBD1 (5 bases). Trimming pared 4 bases from V and 4 bases from J, leaving 17 bases between. This CDR3 has 15 residues. Germline loops: CDR1 SGHRS, CDR2 YFSETQ.

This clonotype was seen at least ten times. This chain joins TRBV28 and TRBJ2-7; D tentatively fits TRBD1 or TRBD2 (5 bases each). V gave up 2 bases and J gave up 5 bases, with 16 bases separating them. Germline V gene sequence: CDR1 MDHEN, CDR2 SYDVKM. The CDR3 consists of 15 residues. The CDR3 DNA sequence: TGTGCCAGCAGTTTACCCCCAGGGAGTGTGGACGAGCAGTACTTC. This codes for CASSLPPGSVDEQYF.

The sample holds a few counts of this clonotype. CDR3 sequence reads: CSARVRERVMNEQFF. CDR3 in DNA: TGCAGTGCAAGGGTCAGGGAGAGGGTTATGAATGAGCAGTTCTTC. V and J are TRBV20-1 and TRBJ2-1; the D gene could be TRBD1 or TRBD2 (5 bases each). CDR3 size: 15 residues. The V and J ends lost 6 bases and 7 bases respectively, with 22 bases between them. CDR1 is DFQATT, CDR2 SNEGSKA, per germline (reference sequence).

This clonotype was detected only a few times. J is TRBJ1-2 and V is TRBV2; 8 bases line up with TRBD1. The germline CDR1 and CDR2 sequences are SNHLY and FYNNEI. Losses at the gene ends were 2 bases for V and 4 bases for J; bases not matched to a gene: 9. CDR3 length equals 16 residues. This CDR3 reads CASSEQGAGEGYGYTF. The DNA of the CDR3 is TGTGCCAGCAGTGAACAGGGGGCAGGGGAGGGCTATGGCTACACCTTC. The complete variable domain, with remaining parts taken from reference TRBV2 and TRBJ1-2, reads EPEVTQTPSHQVTQMGQEVILRCVPISNHLYFYWYRQILGQKVEFLVSFYNNEISEKSEIFDDQFSVERPDGSNFTLKIRSTKLEDSAMYFCASSEQGAGEGYGYTFGSGTRLTVV.

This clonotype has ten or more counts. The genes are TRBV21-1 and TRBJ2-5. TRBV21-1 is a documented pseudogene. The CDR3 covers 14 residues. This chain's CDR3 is CASTAAGFQETQYF. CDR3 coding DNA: TGTGCCAGCACCGCCGCGGGGTTCCAAGAGACCCAGTACTTC.

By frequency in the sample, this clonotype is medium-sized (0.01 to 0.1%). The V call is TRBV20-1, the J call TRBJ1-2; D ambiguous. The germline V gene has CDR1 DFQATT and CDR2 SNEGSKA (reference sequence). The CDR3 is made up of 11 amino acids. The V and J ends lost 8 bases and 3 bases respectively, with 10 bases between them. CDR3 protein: CSKNRDYGYTF. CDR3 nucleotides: TGCAGTAAAAATAGGGACTATGGCTACACCTTC.

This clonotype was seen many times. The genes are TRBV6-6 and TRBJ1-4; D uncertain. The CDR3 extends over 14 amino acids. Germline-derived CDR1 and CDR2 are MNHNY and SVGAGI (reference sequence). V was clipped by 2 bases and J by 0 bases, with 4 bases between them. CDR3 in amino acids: CASSYPATNEKLFF. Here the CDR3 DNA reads TGTGCCAGCAGTTACCCTGCAACTAATGAAAAACTGTTTTTT.

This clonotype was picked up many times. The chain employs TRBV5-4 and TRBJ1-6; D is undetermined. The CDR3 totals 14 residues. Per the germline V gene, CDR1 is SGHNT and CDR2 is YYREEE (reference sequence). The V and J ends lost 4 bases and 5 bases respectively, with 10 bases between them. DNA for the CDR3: TGTGCCAGCAGCAGCCGGACTGATAATTCACCCCTCCACTTT. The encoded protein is CASSSRTDNSPLHF.

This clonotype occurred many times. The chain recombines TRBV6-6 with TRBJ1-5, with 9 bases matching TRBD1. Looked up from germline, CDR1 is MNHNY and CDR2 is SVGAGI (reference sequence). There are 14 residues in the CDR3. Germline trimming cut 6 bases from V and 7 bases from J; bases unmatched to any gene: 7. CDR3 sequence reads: CASSRDRVGQPQHF. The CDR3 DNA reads TGTGCCAGCAGCCGGGACAGGGTCGGGCAGCCCCAGCATTTT.

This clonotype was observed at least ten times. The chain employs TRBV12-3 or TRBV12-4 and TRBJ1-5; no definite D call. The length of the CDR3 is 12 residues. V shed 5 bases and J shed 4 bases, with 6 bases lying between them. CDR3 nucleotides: TGTGCCAGCAGTCCGGGAAATCAGCCCCAGCATTTT. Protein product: CASSPGNQPQHF.

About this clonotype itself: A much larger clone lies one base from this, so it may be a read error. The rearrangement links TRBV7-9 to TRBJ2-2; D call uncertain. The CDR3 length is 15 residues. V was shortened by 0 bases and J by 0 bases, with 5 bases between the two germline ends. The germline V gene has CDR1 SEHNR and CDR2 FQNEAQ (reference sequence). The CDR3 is CASSLAVTNTGELFF. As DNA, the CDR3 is TGTGCCAGCAGCTTAGCAGTCACGAACACCGGGGAGCTGTTTTTT.

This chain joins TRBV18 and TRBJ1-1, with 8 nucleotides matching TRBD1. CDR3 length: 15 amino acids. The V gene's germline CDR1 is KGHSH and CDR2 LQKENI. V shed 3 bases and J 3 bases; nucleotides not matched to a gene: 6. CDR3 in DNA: TGTGCCAGCTCACCGAGGACAGGGAGGGACACTGAAGCTTTCTTT. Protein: CASSPRTGRDTEAFF.

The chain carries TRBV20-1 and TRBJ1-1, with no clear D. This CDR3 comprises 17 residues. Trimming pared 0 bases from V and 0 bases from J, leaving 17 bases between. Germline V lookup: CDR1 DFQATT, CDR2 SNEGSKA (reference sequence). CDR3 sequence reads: CSARDRGRRQLNTEAFF. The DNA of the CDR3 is TGCAGTGCTAGAGATCGAGGACGGAGGCAGTTGAACACTGAAGCTTTCTTT.

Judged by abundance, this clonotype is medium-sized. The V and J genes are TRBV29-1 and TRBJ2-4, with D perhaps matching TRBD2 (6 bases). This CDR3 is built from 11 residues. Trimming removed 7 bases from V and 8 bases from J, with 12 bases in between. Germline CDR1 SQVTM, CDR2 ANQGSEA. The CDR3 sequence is CSARGEDIQYF. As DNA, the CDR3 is TGCAGCGCGAGAGGGGAGGACATTCAGTACTTC.

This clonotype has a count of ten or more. The CDR3 spells CSVVVFARGYTF. CDR3 bases: TGCAGCGTTGTGGTATTCGCCCGGGGCTACACCTTC. This chain uses TRBV29-1 with TRBJ1-2; D not resolved. The CDR3 is made up of 12 amino acids. Per the germline V gene, CDR1 is SQVTM and CDR2 is ANQGSEA. V shed 4 bases and J shed 8 bases, with 14 bases lying between them.

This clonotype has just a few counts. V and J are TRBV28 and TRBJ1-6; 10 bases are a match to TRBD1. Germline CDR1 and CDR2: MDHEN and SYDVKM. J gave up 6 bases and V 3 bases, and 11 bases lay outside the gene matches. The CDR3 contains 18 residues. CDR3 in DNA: TGTGCCAGCAGTTTGCTCCCGGGACAGGGGAAGTCTAATTCACCCCTCCACTTT. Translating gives CASSLLPGQGKSNSPLHF.

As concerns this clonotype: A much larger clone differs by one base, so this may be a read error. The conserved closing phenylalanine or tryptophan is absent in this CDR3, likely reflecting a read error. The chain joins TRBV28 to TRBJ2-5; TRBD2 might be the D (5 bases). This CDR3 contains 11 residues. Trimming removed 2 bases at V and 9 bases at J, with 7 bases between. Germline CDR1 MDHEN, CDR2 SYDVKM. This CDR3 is CASSLVGAQYS. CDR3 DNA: TGTGCCAGCAGTTTAGTCGGGGCCCAGTACTCC.